This TCR beta chain emerged from a study of blood T cells in healthy people across ages. Study summary: With template switching, about one barcoded beta molecule was captured per two T cells. Whole-study results and caveats: Since the PBMCs were unsorted, naive and antigen-experienced cells could not be conclusively compared. Roughly linear age-related decline in beta diversity appeared, significant by age 40.

The germline V gene encodes CDR1 MNHEY and CDR2 SVGEGT. Trimming removed 4 bases from V and 1 base from J; junction bases left unmatched: 14. This CDR3 region has 18 residues. Together with a sample-barcoded 5' primer, a J-beta primer mix was included in a second PCR lasting roughly 6 to 12 cycles. Template switching added a 12-random-nucleotide identifier to every cDNA molecule. TCRdb re-called the 5' RACE reads through MiXCR, storing one row per CDR3 protein. The sample records more than 800,000 distinct CDR3 sequences, around 43% being singletons. About this clonotype: No antigen is known for it.

The sequencing input was blood. The rearrangement links TRBV6-2 or TRBV6-3 to TRBJ2-5; 8 nucleotides line up with TRBD2. The sequence came from a woman in her fifties or sixties in good health. The CDR3 DNA reads TGTGCCAGCAGTTGGCAAAGGGCGGGGGGAAGATTCCAAGAGACCCAGTACTTC. Translating it yields CASSWQRAGGRFQETQYF.